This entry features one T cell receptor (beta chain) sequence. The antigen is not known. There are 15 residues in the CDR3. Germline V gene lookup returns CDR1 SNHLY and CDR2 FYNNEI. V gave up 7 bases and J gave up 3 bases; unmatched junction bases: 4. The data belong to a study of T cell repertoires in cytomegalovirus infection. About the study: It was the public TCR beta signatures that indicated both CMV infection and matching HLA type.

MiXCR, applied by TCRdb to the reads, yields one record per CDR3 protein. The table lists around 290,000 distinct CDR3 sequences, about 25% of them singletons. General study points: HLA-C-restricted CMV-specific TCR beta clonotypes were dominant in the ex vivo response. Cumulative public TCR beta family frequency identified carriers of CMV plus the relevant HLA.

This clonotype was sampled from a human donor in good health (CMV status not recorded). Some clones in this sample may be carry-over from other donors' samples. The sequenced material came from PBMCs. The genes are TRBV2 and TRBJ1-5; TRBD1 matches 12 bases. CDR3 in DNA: TGTGCCAGCAACCTGGGACAGGGGGCCAATCAGCCCCAGCATTTT. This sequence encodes CASNLGQGANQPQHF.